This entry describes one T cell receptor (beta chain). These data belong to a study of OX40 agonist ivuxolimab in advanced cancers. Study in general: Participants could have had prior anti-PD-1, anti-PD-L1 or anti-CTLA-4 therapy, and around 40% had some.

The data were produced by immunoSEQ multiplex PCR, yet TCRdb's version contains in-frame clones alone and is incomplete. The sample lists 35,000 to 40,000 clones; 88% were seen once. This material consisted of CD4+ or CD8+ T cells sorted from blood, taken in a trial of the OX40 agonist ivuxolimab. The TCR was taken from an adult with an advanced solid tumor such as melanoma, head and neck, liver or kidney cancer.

The CDR3 protein is CASSQSIGEWYYGYTF. The CDR3, as DNA: TGTGCCAGCAGCCAATCAATAGGGGAGTGGTACTATGGCTACACCTTC. J is TRBJ1-2 and V is TRBV5-8; TRBD1 might be the D (5 bases). V lost 4 bases and J 3 bases, leaving 19 bases between the germline ends. The CDR3 is 16 amino acids. Germline V gene data show CDR1 as SGHTS and CDR2 as YDEGEE. Combining the CDR3 with reference TRBV5-8 and TRBJ1-2 gives the whole variable domain EAGVTQSPTHLIKTRGQQATLRCSPISGHTSVYWYQQALGLGLQFLLWYDEGEERNRGNFPPRFSGRQFPNYSSELNVNALELEDSALYLCASSQSIGEWYYGYTFGSGTRLTVV.